This T cell receptor beta chain came from a study of blood T cells in healthy people across ages. Germline-derived CDR1 and CDR2 are SNHLY and FYNNEI. CDR3 length equals 16 residues. V lost 4 bases and J lost 1, with 17 bases in between. Then a second PCR, running about 6 to 11 cycles, was carried out with a sample-barcoded 5' primer and a J-beta primer mix. TCRdb reanalysed the 5' RACE reads using MiXCR and keeps one entry per CDR3 protein. The repertoire holds 630,000 or so distinct CDR3 sequences, with around 31% as singletons. There are many counts of this clonotype. The receptor's source is a woman aged 80 or older in good health. Sequenced sample: blood. The genes are TRBV2 and TRBJ2-7, with D perhaps assigned TRBD1 or TRBD2 (6 bases each). The CDR3 protein is CASSAIRPGASYEQYF. Written as DNA, the CDR3 is TGTGCCAGCAGTGCCATACGTCCGGGGGCGTCCTACGAGCAGTACTTC.